This TCR beta chain originates from a study of human T cells and chemical hapten exposure. Sample time point: patch test 1, 2 weeks after DPC sensitization. Documented treatment: therapeutic diphenylcyclopropenone sensitization with weekly scalp DPC. For the library, individual cDNA molecules each received unique molecular identifiers. TCRdb redid the calling of the RACE reads with MiXCR, one entry per CDR3 protein. The table includes about 120,000 distinct CDR3 sequences, approximately 14% detected once. Source: whole blood, taken in connection with sensitization to the hapten diphenylcyclopropenone (DPC). The origin of this receptor is a man between 18 and 29 years old with alopecia areata. Some clones in this sample may be carry-over from other donors' samples.

CDR3: CASPPEGQEDYGYTF. Here the CDR3 DNA reads TGTGCCAGCCCGCCGGAGGGACAGGAAGACTATGGCTACACCTTC. The V and J genes are TRBV21-1 and TRBJ1-2; TRBD1, the D gene given by the table, was not confirmed from the DNA. TRBV21-1 is a pseudogene locus. The CDR3 sequence is 15 residues long.